Each of the 30 T cell receptor beta chains below was sequenced from the same sample in a study of cytomegalovirus exposure and HLA in healthy donors. It was with 60 Vbeta and 13 Jbeta primers that the PCR ran. The data were produced by immunoSEQ multiplex PCR, yet TCRdb's version contains in-frame clones alone and is incomplete. The table has fewer than 200,000 clones, roughly four fifths seen once; the top ten hold 13%. Input material: PBMCs. The source is a woman aged 45-65 years in good health and CMV-seronegative.

V is TRBV5-5 and J is TRBJ1-2; 7 bases fit TRBD1. CDR3 size: 16 residues. Germline V lookup: CDR1 SGHKS, CDR2 YYEKEE (reference sequence). With 4 bases clipped from V and 5 bases from J, the junction kept 14 bases outside the gene matches. The DNA of the CDR3 is TGTGCCAGCAGCGATGAATACAGGGGAGATGAGTATGGCTACACCTTC. Residues: CASSDEYRGDEYGYTF.

V and J are TRBV5-4 and TRBJ2-7; possible D gene TRBD1, 5 bases. CDR3 length: 12 amino acids. CDR1 and CDR2 from the germline V gene are SGHNT and YYREEE (reference sequence). V lost 4 bases and J 6 bases, leaving 11 bases between the germline ends. For the CDR3, the DNA is TGTGCCAGCAGCGACATAGGGGCCGAGCAGTACTTC. Translated: CASSDIGAEQYF.

The chain combines TRBV27 with TRBJ1-1, with 9 bases fitting TRBD1. This CDR3 has 17 amino acids. CDR1 is MNHEY and CDR2 is SMNVEV in the germline V gene (reference sequence). J lost 1 base, V lost 6 bases, and 12 bases had no gene match. The CDR3, as DNA: TGTGCCAGCAGGGACCGGGGACAGGGCTTAAGGAACACTGAAGCTTTCTTT. This encodes CASRDRGQGLRNTEAFF.

CDR3 in amino acids: CAGARTWEGEQYF. DNA of the CDR3: TGTGCCGGGGCTAGGACTTGGGAGGGCGAGCAGTACTTC. The chain combines TRBV7-9 with TRBJ2-7; 7 bases fit TRBD2. The CDR3 is 13 amino acids. Per germline, CDR1 SEHNR and CDR2 FQNEAQ (reference sequence). Trimming took 11 bases from V and 6 from J; bases not matched to a gene: 13. The full variable domain, in which reference TRBV7-9 and TRBJ2-7 provide the parts outside the CDR3, is DTGVSQNPRHKITKRGQNVTFRCDPISEHNRLYWYRQTLGQGPEFLTYFQNEAQLEKSRLLSDRFSAERPKGSFSTLEIQRTEQGDSAMYLCAGARTWEGEQYFGPGTRLTVT.

V gene TRBV5-4 combines with J gene TRBJ1-2, with 10 bases lining up with TRBD1. Per germline, CDR1 SGHNT and CDR2 YYREEE (reference sequence). V was clipped by 3 bases and J by 4 bases; unmatched bases: 15. The CDR3 consists of 18 residues. This chain's CDR3 is CASSSRQGAGFGTYGYTF. DNA of the CDR3: TGTGCCAGCAGCTCCAGACAGGGGGCAGGCTTTGGCACCTATGGCTACACCTTC.

The genes are TRBV10-1 and TRBJ2-1, with 10 bases aligning to TRBD1. The CDR3 extends over 15 amino acids. The V and J ends lost 8 bases and 7 bases, in that order; junction bases with no gene match: 11. From germline, CDR1 is WNHNN and CDR2 SYGVQD (reference sequence). Written as DNA, the CDR3 is TGCGCCAGCCCACTGGAGGACAGGGGGGGGAATGAGCAGTTCTTC. It encodes CASPLEDRGGNEQFF.

The chain links TRBV7-8 to TRBJ2-2; TRBD1 matches 9 bases. The CDR3 loop spans 16 amino acids. Germline V gives CDR1 SGHVS, CDR2 FQNEAQ. The ends lost 5 bases at V and 4 bases at J; junction bases unmatched: 8. Written as DNA, the CDR3 is TGTGCCAGCAGCCACAATAGGGACAGGGCCACCGGGGAGCTGTTTTTT. Its protein product is CASSHNRDRATGELFF. Drawing the rest from reference TRBV7-8 and TRBJ2-2, the complete variable domain is GAGVSQSPRYKVAKRGQDVALRCDPISGHVSLFWYQQALGQGPEFLTYFQNEAQLDKSGLPSDRFFAERPEGSVSTLKIQRTQQEDSAVYLCASSHNRDRATGELFFGEGSRLTVL.

This rearrangement joins TRBV7-2 to TRBJ1-1, with D possibly TRBD1 on 5 matching bases. V lost 4 bases, J lost 4 bases, and 13 bases lay in between. CDR3 size: 14 residues. Germline V CDR1 and CDR2: SGHTA, FQGNSA. DNA of the CDR3: TGTGCCAGCAGCTCCCTTGACAGAATCACTGAAGCTTTCTTT. It specifies CASSSLDRITEAFF.

The CDR3 bases are TGTGCCAGCAGATCCCTTACCAGCGGGGATCTCTACGAGCAGTACTTC. This translates into CASRSLTSGDLYEQYF. The V call is TRBV6-6, the J call TRBJ2-7; 7 nucleotides match TRBD2. In germline, CDR1 is MNHNY, CDR2 SVGAGI (reference sequence). J gave up 3 bases and V 6 bases, and 14 bases lay outside the gene matches. The CDR3 is made up of 16 amino acids.

V usage is TRBV7-2 and J usage is TRBJ2-3; 7 bases align to TRBD2. This CDR3 contains 15 residues. With 0 bases clipped from V and 6 bases from J, the junction kept 6 bases outside the gene matches. The germline V gene has CDR1 SGHTA and CDR2 FQGNSA. The CDR3 protein is CASSLAGGPGDTQYF. As DNA, the CDR3 is TGTGCCAGCAGCTTAGCGGGAGGGCCGGGGGATACGCAGTATTTT. The whole variable domain, remainder taken from reference TRBV7-2 and TRBJ2-3, is GAGVSQSPSNKVTEKGKDVELRCDPISGHTALYWYRQSLGQGLEFLIYFQGNSAPDKSGLPSDRFSAERTGGSVSTLTIQRTQQEDSAVYLCASSLAGGPGDTQYFGPGTRLTVL.

This clone was found once. The genes are TRBV10-3 and TRBJ1-5, with D perhaps matching TRBD1 (5 bases). The germline V gene has CDR1 ENHRY and CDR2 SYGVKD. With 10 bases removed from V and 3 bases from J, the gap between germline ends came to 16 bases. The CDR3 totals 14 residues. CDR3 amino acids: CATQRDSPNQPQHF. In nucleotides, the CDR3 is TGTGCCACCCAAAGAGACAGCCCCAATCAGCCCCAGCATTTT.

The rearrangement links TRBV6-1 to TRBJ1-5; D is unclear. Trimming cost V 4 bases and J 3 bases, with 7 bases left between them. The CDR3 consists of 13 residues. Germline CDR1 reads MNHNS; CDR2 reads SASEGT. CDR3 nucleotides: TGTGCCAGCAGTGCCGTCCCCAATCAGCCCCAGCATTTT. As protein: CASSAVPNQPQHF.

The J gene is TRBJ1-2, the V gene TRBV6-5; 7 bases fit TRBD1. The CDR3 is made up of 14 amino acids. J was trimmed by 7 bases and V by 6 bases; bases with no gene match: 11. Germline V gene lookup returns CDR1 MNHEY and CDR2 SVGAGI. The CDR3, as DNA: TGTGCCAGCAGGGGGACAGCGACCTTGGTTGGCTACACCTTC. It yields the protein CASRGTATLVGYTF.

J is TRBJ2-1 and V is TRBV5-6, with 15 positions matching TRBD2. Germline assignment: CDR1 SGHDT and CDR2 YYEEEE. V lost 2 bases and J lost 7; bases outside the gene matches: 1. The CDR3 has 15 residues. In nucleotides, the CDR3 is TGTGCCAGCAGCTTTGGACTAGCGGGAGGGAATGAGCAGTTCTTC. Residues: CASSFGLAGGNEQFF.

This rearrangement joins TRBV27 to TRBJ2-3, with no clear D. Trimming removed 4 bases from V and 5 bases from J, with 16 bases in between. The CDR3 extends over 15 amino acids. CDR1 is MNHEY, CDR2 SMNVEV, per germline (reference sequence). The CDR3 nucleotides read TGTGCCAGCAGTTCTCTGGTCACAGAGAAAGATACGCAGTATTTT. Amino acids: CASSSLVTEKDTQYF.

There are a few counts of this clone. The rearrangement joins TRBV7-9 to TRBJ1-5; D may be TRBD1 (5 bases). From germline, CDR1 is SEHNR and CDR2 FQNEAQ (reference sequence). CDR3 length equals 14 residues. Trimming cost V 3 bases and J 4 bases, with 10 bases left between them. The CDR3 DNA reads as TGTGCCAGCAGCTTTTGGGGGGAAAATCAGCCCCAGCATTTT. Its protein product is CASSFWGENQPQHF.

The V and J genes are TRBV29-1 and TRBJ2-7, with D uncertain. Trimming took 4 bases from V and 2 from J, leaving 12 bases between them. CDR1 and CDR2 from the germline V gene are SQVTM and ANQGSEA. The CDR3 totals 13 residues. The CDR3 sequence: CSVGNRTTYEQYF. CDR3 coding DNA: TGCAGCGTTGGGAACAGAACAACCTACGAGCAGTACTTC.

The chain couples TRBV2 to TRBJ2-2; 7 bases fit TRBD1. V shed 2 bases, J shed 4 bases, and the junction held 7 bases outside the gene matches. CDR3 length: 16 amino acids. Germline CDR1 and CDR2: SNHLY and FYNNEI. CDR3 residues: CASSESRGLGTGELFF. CDR3 in DNA: TGTGCCAGCAGTGAATCTAGGGGGCTAGGCACCGGGGAGCTGTTTTTT.

The chain uses TRBV7-9 and TRBJ2-4, with TRBD1 matching 10 bases. The V gene's germline CDR1 is SEHNR and CDR2 FQNEAQ (reference sequence). The CDR3 has 15 residues. V was clipped by 1 base and J by 5 bases; unmatched bases: 2. The CDR3 protein is CASSLGTGGENIQYF. The CDR3 nucleotides read TGTGCCAGCAGCTTAGGGACAGGGGGGGAAAACATTCAGTACTTC. Filled out from reference TRBV7-9 and TRBJ2-4, the complete variable domain reads DTGVSQNPRHKITKRGQNVTFRCDPISEHNRLYWYRQTLGQGPEFLTYFQNEAQLEKSRLLSDRFSAERPKGSFSTLEIQRTEQGDSAMYLCASSLGTGGENIQYFGAGTRLSVL.

This clone has a handful of counts. The chain is built from TRBV4-3 and TRBJ2-3, with D possibly TRBD2 on 6 matching bases. Germline CDR1 is LGHNA and CDR2 is YSLEER. This CDR3 region has 17 residues. The V end was cut by 4 bases, the J end by 1 base, with 18 bases between. In DNA form, the CDR3 reads TGCGCCAGCAGCCTAGGGAGGAGCGCGGGACGCACAGATACGCAGTATTTT. Encoded protein: CASSLGRSAGRTDTQYF.

The chain uses TRBV12-5 and TRBJ2-2, with TRBD1 matching 7 bases. Trimming at V came to 1 base and at J to 4 bases, leaving 12 bases not matched to a gene. Germline CDR1 and CDR2: LGHNT and FRNRAP. The CDR3 extends over 18 amino acids. CDR3 in DNA: TGTGCTAGTGGTTTGGCAACAAAGGACAGGTCCCTCACCGGGGAGCTGTTTTTT. This codes for CASGLATKDRSLTGELFF.

The V call is TRBV6-1, the J call TRBJ1-5; 8 bases fit TRBD1. V was pared by 8 bases and J by 4 bases, with 10 bases of the junction left unmatched. CDR3 length: 15 amino acids. From germline, CDR1 is MNHNS and CDR2 SASEGT. The CDR3 region is CASQLGQVNNQPQHF. DNA of the CDR3: TGTGCCAGCCAGTTGGGACAGGTAAATAATCAGCCCCAGCATTTT.

The chain carries TRBV15 and TRBJ1-5; perhaps TRBD1 as D (5 bases). Germline V gene lookup returns CDR1 LNHNV and CDR2 YYDKDF (reference sequence). There are 15 residues in the CDR3. V lost 0 bases and J 6 bases, leaving 12 bases between the germline ends. As DNA, the CDR3 is TGTGCCACCAGCAGAGATCAGGGTTTAGGTCAGCCCCAGCATTTT. As protein: CATSRDQGLGQPQHF.

For the CDR3, the DNA is TGCGCCAGCCAAGTCATCCATCGGAGAGGGTCGGGCAATCAGCCCCAGCATTTT. This codes for CASQVIHRRGSGNQPQHF. The J gene is TRBJ1-5, the V gene TRBV23-1, with D unclear. TRBV23-1 is sorted into the ORF group, with uncertain function. The CDR3 spans 18 residues. Trimming pared 8 bases from V and 2 bases from J, leaving 25 bases between.

V is TRBV4-3 and J is TRBJ2-7, with TRBD2 as a possible D gene (6 bases). The V gene lost 3 bases and the J gene lost 3 bases, with 12 bases spanning the gap. Germline V CDR1 and CDR2: LGHNA, YSLEER. The CDR3 is made up of 14 amino acids. CDR3 sequence reads: CASSHVRGSYEQYF. The DNA for the CDR3 is TGCGCCAGCAGCCACGTCCGGGGGAGCTACGAGCAGTACTTC.

This chain uses TRBV5-4 with TRBJ2-3, with 9 bases matching TRBD1. The CDR3 spans 16 residues. CDR1 is SGHNT and CDR2 is YYREEE in the germline V gene (reference sequence). Losses at the gene ends were 3 bases for V and 0 bases for J; bases not matched to a gene: 5. The CDR3 DNA reads TGTGCCAGCAGCTCCAAGGGACAGGGAAGCACAGATACGCAGTATTTT. Translation: CASSSKGQGSTDTQYF.

The chain combines TRBV11-2 with TRBJ2-7, with D maybe TRBD2 (6 bases). The CDR3 spans 16 residues. The V gene's germline CDR1 is SGHAT and CDR2 FQNNGV. Trimming pared 0 bases from V and 0 bases from J, leaving 12 bases between. The CDR3 nucleotides are TGTGCCAGCAGCTTAGATCTAAGGACTACCTCCTACGAGCAGTACTTC. Its translation is CASSLDLRTTSYEQYF.

The chain links TRBV11-2 to TRBJ2-1; 13 bases match TRBD2. Trimming cost V 0 bases and J 4 bases; bases outside gene matches: 3. Germline V lookup: CDR1 SGHAT, CDR2 FQNNGV. This CDR3 spans 17 amino acids. The CDR3 protein is CASSLELAGGYYNEQFF. The DNA for the CDR3 is TGTGCCAGCAGCTTAGAACTAGCGGGAGGGTATTACAATGAGCAGTTCTTC.

The chain joins TRBV5-4 to TRBJ1-2; D might be TRBD1 (6 bases). The CDR3 has 15 amino acids. Germline V gene sequence: CDR1 SGHNT, CDR2 YYREEE (reference sequence). The germline V and J ends were trimmed by 4 bases and 5 bases, with 18 bases remaining between them. The CDR3 here is CASSPAGTLFYGYTF. The CDR3 DNA follows: TGTGCCAGCAGCCCGGCCGGGACATTATTTTATGGCTACACCTTC.

The rearrangement links TRBV4-3 to TRBJ2-2; TRBD2 agrees at 7 bases. This CDR3 has 15 amino acids. The ends lost 0 bases at V and 8 bases at J; junction bases unmatched: 6. Germline V gene sequence: CDR1 LGHNA, CDR2 YSLEER. The CDR3: CASSQDGGVAGELFF. In nucleotides, the CDR3 is TGCGCCAGCAGCCAAGATGGGGGGGTCGCAGGGGAGCTGTTTTTT.